This T cell receptor beta chain was sequenced during a study of spatial heterogeneity in lung cancer. The V gene's germline CDR1 is MNHEY and CDR2 SVGEGT. The ends were cut back, 3 bases at V and 5 bases at J, with 20 bases in the middle. CDR3 length: 17 amino acids. This clonotype came up many times. Because the library targeted alpha chains, this beta chain is an off-target read whose size means little. In TCRdb, the 5' RACE reads were re-called with MiXCR into one record per CDR3 protein. Of over 2,500 distinct CDR3 sequences listed, about 3.5% were seen once; the top ten hold about 15%. Stated time point: sample taken at primary tumor resection.

The TCR sequence derives from a human donor with early-stage non-small cell lung cancer. Sequenced material: lung tissue, taken at surgery. V is TRBV6-2 or TRBV6-3 and J is TRBJ1-5; TRBD1 is a possible D gene (5 bases). CDR3: CASSYSIRDLVDQPQHF. The CDR3 nucleotides are TGTGCCAGCAGTTATTCCATACGGGACCTTGTAGATCAGCCCCAGCATTTT.